This TCR beta chain is drawn from a study of blood T cell repertoires in COVID-19 (dated by TCRdb to 2020 to 2021). With respect to the entire study: Collaborator samples came from the United States, Italy and Spain and covered acute and convalescent phases of COVID-19. The prospective study material was composed of cDNA or gDNA derived from T cells, B-cell-depleted T cells, or PBMCs. Deeply sampled blood TCRbeta repertoires from subjects exposed to, actively infected with, or recovered from COVID-19 were included in the dataset. A freely available public database, intended as a resource for researchers studying the immune response to SARS-CoV-2, is where the repertoires were released. Samples came from the ongoing ImmuneRACE study (first 160 participants) plus 1,254 subjects from 6 global collaborators. Nearly every sample came with metadata listing a de-identified subject ID, COVID-19 status, age in years and sex. Where available, HLA class I and class II types were obtained from metadata supplied by the sample provider rather than from assay-based typing.

Remarks on this clone: Its recognized antigen is unknown. No qualities accompany the bases; no much larger clone lies one base away.

General conclusions and limits of the study: Clinical and demographic metadata were provided uncurated, with the amount varying by source and participant.

CDR1 and CDR2 were assigned from the germline V gene as SGHNT and YENEEA. The germline V and J ends show losses of 5 bases and 3 bases respectively, and no gene match explains 11 bases of the junction. From its cysteine to its phenylalanine, the CDR3 spans 17 amino acids. CDR3 DNA only is kept here, 51 bases in frame from base 1. Each collaborating institution followed its own protocols to collect whole blood in K2EDTA tubes. For TCRbeta analysis, collaborators shipped samples as frozen whole blood, isolated PBMCs, or DNA extracted from either of those sample types. TCRbeta CDR3 regions were amplified from genomic DNA by means of the immunoSEQ Assay, a bias-controlled multiplex PCR. Regarding the original processing steps: Nucleated cell counts per sample were estimated from amplification of reference gene primers within the assay. To quantify the absolute abundance of each unique TCRbeta CDR3 rearrangement, sequence reads were collapsed and filtered. Productive Simpson clonality was computed per sample as the square root of Simpson's diversity index over productive rearrangements. The table comes from immuneACCESS by way of TCRdb, which keeps in-frame sequences with V and J called. Part of the clones is missing from these tables; in studies checked, under half for an unresolved V gene and the rest for unknown reasons. The V and J calls and clone size are taken from that table; D and trimming were inferred from the DNA. This sample lists about 100,000 clones; 75% to 90% were detected once. Together, the top ten hold roughly 15% of the sample.

Here the chain combines TRBV11-3 and TRBJ2-3; 10 central bases correspond to TRBD1. Sequenced: peripheral blood. The clonotype originates from a man aged 50 to 59 with acute or convalescent COVID-19. For the CDR3, the sequence is CASSPWGDRGETDTQYF. The DNA is as follows: TGTGCCAGCAGCCCTTGGGGGGACAGGGGAGAGACAGATACGCAGTATTTT.